Below, one T cell receptor (beta chain) is given with its context. Its matching antigen is unknown. A read error may explain this, as a much larger clone is one base away. Time point: pre-sensitization, week 0. The treatment is: therapeutic diphenylcyclopropenone sensitization with weekly scalp DPC. The record originates from a study of human T cells and chemical hapten exposure. Study information: Patients got weekly scalp diphenylcyclopropenone doses over the roughly 24-week study.

In the library, unique molecular identifiers were attached to individual cDNA molecules. Per the original methods: Sequenced samples showed a median of approximately 100,000 TCRs each, with counts running from around 24,000 to 710,000. TCRdb re-analysed the RACE reads in MiXCR, keeping a single row per CDR3 protein. TCRdb's processing, not the study's, gives the V and J calls here. This table has about 380,000 distinct CDR3 sequences, roughly 5% appearing once. Study-wide results and caveats: Relative to control repertoires, expanded TCRs gave rise to significantly more large CDR3 similarity clusters.

The sequence was collected from a woman between 45 and 65 years old with alopecia areata. Some clones in this sample may be carry-over from other donors' samples. Source: whole blood, taken in connection with sensitization to the hapten diphenylcyclopropenone (DPC).

The CDR3: CASSDTGLIDEQYF. Written as DNA, the CDR3 is TGCGCCAGCAGCGATACGGGACTGATTGATGAGCAGTACTTC. The rearrangement uses TRBV5-1 and TRBJ2-1; D may be TRBD2 (6 bases). TRBJ2-7 matches the DNA end more closely, so the J call is doubtful. CDR1 is SGHRS and CDR2 is YFSETQ in the germline V gene. CDR3 length: 14 residues.